This is a list of T cell receptor beta chains from one sample in a study of T cell repertoires in cytomegalovirus infection. What these receptors recognize is not known. Each CDR3 protein gets one entry after TCRdb re-called the reads with MiXCR. In the table there are around 770,000 distinct CDR3 sequences, 25% to 30% of which are singletons. The sample consisted of cultured CD8+ T cells from PBMCs, taken from culture after CMV antigen stimulation. All receptors come from a human donor in good health (CMV status not recorded). Some clones in this sample may be carry-over from other donors' samples. Both conserved end residues are part of each CDR3.

TRBV20-1 CSARDQDRGVAFF
TRBV27 CASSVRQGNTEAFF
TRBV7-9 CASSATSGGPEQFF
TRBV19 CASPPLGNQNTEAFF
TRBV4-1 CASSQDEEGGSYEQYF
TRBV27 CASSYRAEPPQHF
TRBV7-9 CASSHQRPQHF
TRBV7-6 CASSPLQGHNEQYF
TRBV4-3 CASSQAWKGYSPLHF
TRBV15 CATSRDDGYNEQFF
TRBV27 CASSLSGLAGDYNEQFF
TRBV7-6 CASSVGIPGANVLTF
TRBV24-1 CATRGQGEETQYF
TRBV5-6 CASSLGGGELLF
TRBV12-3/TRBV12-4 CASSSPQRGRPQYF
TRBV19 CASSFFAAEGAFF
TRBV7-8 CASTSGREAFF
TRBV6-1 CASNNVFYEQYF
TRBV10-2 CASSELGQRRNQPQHF
TRBV19 CASRGWEGDEKLFF
TRBV7-6 CASSLAAEDTQYF
TRBV7-6 CASSLNPGYNEQFF